Sequencing of this TCR beta chain was carried out in a study of blood T cell repertoires in COVID-19. About the research overall: Samples taken during acute and convalescent COVID-19 were collected in the United States, Italy and Spain. Sample material is recorded as cDNA or gDNA derived from T cells, B-cell-depleted T cells, or PBMCs.

Original handling: The assay estimated nucleated cells by amplifying reference gene primers. The repertoire was sequenced with immunoSEQ multiplex PCR; TCRdb's copy has only in-frame clones and lacks some. The DNA gave D and trimming, while V, J and clone size come from that table. The table lists a few hundred thousand clones, approximately 90% of them singletons, with about 3% in the top ten. This sequence was found in a woman younger than 45 with active or convalescent COVID-19. Sequenced: peripheral blood.

Written as DNA, the CDR3 is TGTGCCAGCAGCTTGTCAGGGGTCGATTCACCCCTCCACTTT. Translated: CASSLSGVDSPLHF. This rearrangement joins TRBV5-5 to TRBJ1-6; possible D gene TRBD1, 6 bases. The CDR3 consists of 14 residues. Germline V lookup: CDR1 SGHKS, CDR2 YYEKEE (reference sequence). Between the trimmed V and J ends, which lost 1 base and 8 bases, there was a span of 10 bases.